One sample yielded the 30 T cell receptor beta chains listed below, sequenced in a study of OX40 agonist ivuxolimab in advanced cancers. The assay was immunoSEQ multiplex PCR, and TCRdb's table has in-frame clones only and misses some. The sample shows approximately 82,000 clones, approximately 86% of them seen only once. The sample was CD4+ or CD8+ T cells sorted from blood, taken in a trial of the OX40 agonist ivuxolimab. All receptors come from an adult with an advanced solid tumor such as melanoma, head and neck, liver or kidney cancer.

The J gene is TRBJ2-3, the V gene TRBV5-1, with TRBD1 as a possible D gene (5 bases). The length of the CDR3 is 16 residues. With 1 base removed from V and 5 bases from J, the gap between germline ends came to 17 bases. Germline lookup yields CDR1 SGHRS and CDR2 YFSETQ. The CDR3 protein is CASSLLTATVKDTQYF. CDR3 sequence (DNA): TGCGCCAGCAGCTTGTTAACAGCGACAGTTAAAGATACGCAGTATTTT.

This chain connects TRBV27 to TRBJ2-6; 7 bases line up with TRBD2. With 5 bases clipped from V and 4 bases from J, the junction kept 11 bases outside the gene matches. The CDR3 runs to 17 residues. The germline gives CDR1 MNHEY, CDR2 SMNVEV (reference sequence). The CDR3 loop reads CASSTIGPGGGANVLTF. CDR3 bases: TGTGCCAGCAGTACAATCGGGCCGGGGGGAGGGGCCAACGTCCTGACTTTC.

The CDR3 protein is CSARAQSTQYF. CDR3 nucleotide sequence: TGCAGTGCTAGAGCCCAGAGTACCCAGTACTTC. The chain recombines TRBV20-1 with TRBJ2-5; D not certain. This CDR3 has 11 residues. CDR1 is DFQATT and CDR2 is SNEGSKA in the germline V gene (reference sequence). The ends were cut back, 1 base at V and 8 bases at J, with 8 bases in the middle.

The V gene is TRBV7-9, the J gene TRBJ2-7; perhaps TRBD2 as D (7 bases). Trimming removed 7 bases at V and 5 bases at J, with 21 bases between. The germline CDR1 and CDR2 sequences are SEHNR and FQNEAQ (reference sequence). CDR3 size: 15 residues. The CDR3 coding sequence is TGTGCCAGCACCCTATGGGGGGGCCCGAACCACGAGCAGTACTTC. Translation gives CASTLWGGPNHEQYF.

The chain links TRBV30 to TRBJ2-7, with 8 bases lining up with TRBD1. Trimming at V came to 2 bases and at J to 3 bases, leaving 9 bases not matched to a gene. The germline CDR1 and CDR2 sequences are GTSNPN and SVGIG (reference sequence). This CDR3 has 15 residues. In DNA form, the CDR3 reads TGTGCCTGGAGTTCCACAGGGGGAAATTTCTACGAGCAGTACTTC. It specifies CAWSSTGGNFYEQYF.

The chain recombines TRBV19 with TRBJ1-5, with TRBD1 as a possible D gene (6 bases). CDR3 length: 13 amino acids. Deletions cut 7 bases from V and 6 bases from J, with 13 bases between. Germline V CDR1 and CDR2: LNHDA, SQIVND (reference sequence). The CDR3 region is CASTGGGGQPQHF. The CDR3 DNA reads as TGTGCCAGTACTGGCGGGGGCGGTCAGCCCCAGCATTTT.

The rearrangement joins TRBV6-5 to TRBJ1-1; no clear D. This CDR3 region has 13 residues. CDR1 MNHEY and CDR2 SVGAGI come from the germline V gene. V lost 5 bases and J 11 bases, leaving 18 bases between the germline ends. The CDR3 sequence: CASSQDTEVRAFF. The CDR3 DNA is TGTGCCAGCAGTCAAGACACGGAGGTGCGTGCTTTCTTT.

The rearrangement joins TRBV5-1 to TRBJ2-2; 10 nucleotides agree with TRBD1. The length of the CDR3 is 15 residues. V shed 4 bases and J 4 bases; nucleotides not matched to a gene: 4. The germline CDR1 and CDR2 sequences are SGHRS and YFSETQ. DNA of the CDR3: TGCGCCAGCAGCCCGGGACAGGGGCGCACCGGGGAGCTGTTTTTT. Protein sequence: CASSPGQGRTGELFF. Supplemented by reference TRBV5-1 and TRBJ2-2, the full variable domain reads KAGVTQTPRYLIKTRGQQVTLSCSPISGHRSVSWYQQTPGQGLQFLFEYFSETQRNKGNFPGRFSGRQFSNSRSEMNVSTLELGDSALYLCASSPGQGRTGELFFGEGSRLTVL.

The chain couples TRBV7-2 to TRBJ1-1, with unresolved D. Germline CDR1 is SGHTA and CDR2 is FQGNSA. The CDR3 consists of 14 residues. Trimming took 6 bases from V and 1 from J, leaving 12 bases between them. CDR3 DNA: TGTGCCAGCAGGCCCACTATAGGGAACACTGAAGCTTTCTTT. This codes for CASRPTIGNTEAFF.

This chain uses TRBV4-1 with TRBJ1-4; no firm D call. Between the trimmed V and J ends, which lost 0 bases and 0 bases, there was a span of 11 bases. Germline loops: CDR1 MGHRA, CDR2 YSYEKL. This CDR3 spans 17 amino acids. In DNA, the CDR3 is TGCGCCAGCAGCCAAGATGAGGTAGTTGCAACTAATGAAAAACTGTTTTTT. Translated, it gives CASSQDEVVATNEKLFF.

The CDR3 here is CASSLRQGPSTEAFF. The CDR3 DNA reads as TGTGCCAGCAGCCTCCGACAGGGACCGAGCACTGAAGCTTTCTTT. This chain joins TRBV7-8 and TRBJ1-1, with 7 positions matching TRBD1. The CDR3 consists of 15 residues. Germline values: CDR1 SGHVS, CDR2 FQNEAQ. J lost 4 bases, V lost 5 bases, and 10 bases had no gene match.

The chain carries TRBV6-5 and TRBJ2-2; 9 bases map to TRBD2. Germline CDR1 is MNHEY and CDR2 is SVGAGI. The J segment lost 5 bases and the V segment lost 5 bases, leaving 6 bases of the junction unmatched. The CDR3 is 15 amino acids. The CDR3 region is CASSQRLAETGELFF. Written as DNA, the CDR3 is TGTGCCAGCAGTCAACGACTAGCGGAGACCGGGGAGCTGTTTTTT.

The rearrangement joins TRBV2 to TRBJ1-1; D is possibly TRBD1 (5 bases). The CDR3 consists of 16 residues. Germline assignment: CDR1 SNHLY and CDR2 FYNNEI. Trimming removed 2 bases at V and 2 bases at J, with 15 bases between. The CDR3 DNA reads as TGTGCCAGCAGTGAAATTGGGACTCAAACTAACACTGAAGCTTTCTTT. Its protein product is CASSEIGTQTNTEAFF. The whole variable domain, remainder taken from reference TRBV2 and TRBJ1-1, is EPEVTQTPSHQVTQMGQEVILRCVPISNHLYFYWYRQILGQKVEFLVSFYNNEISEKSEIFDDQFSVERPDGSNFTLKIRSTKLEDSAMYFCASSEIGTQTNTEAFFGQGTRLTVV.

The genes are TRBV6-6 and TRBJ1-4; possible D gene TRBD1, 5 bases. CDR1 is MNHNY, CDR2 SVGAGI, per germline (reference sequence). The V gene lost 8 bases and the J gene lost 8 bases, with 12 bases spanning the gap. The CDR3 extends over 12 amino acids. The chain's CDR3 is CASGAPQEKLFF. DNA of the CDR3: TGTGCCAGCGGGGCACCCCAGGAAAAACTGTTTTTT.

This clone was counted only a few times. V and J are TRBV7-9 and TRBJ1-6; D remains unclear. The V gene's germline CDR1 is SEHNR and CDR2 FQNEAQ (reference sequence). With 8 bases removed from V and 8 bases from J, the gap between germline ends came to 13 bases. This CDR3 contains 13 residues. In nucleotides, the CDR3 is TGTGCCAGCGAACGCAGACTGGATTCACCCCTCCACTTT. It yields the protein CASERRLDSPLHF.

This clone was detected a few times. The chain recombines TRBV6-1 with TRBJ1-2, with a tentative D call TRBD1 (6 bases). CDR3 length: 12 amino acids. In germline, CDR1 is MNHNS, CDR2 SASEGT. V lost 6 bases to trimming and J lost 6 bases, with 11 bases between them. In DNA, the CDR3 is TGTGCCAGCAGATCCACAGGGAATGGCTACACCTTC. Residues: CASRSTGNGYTF.

This chain links TRBV7-9 with TRBJ1-2; D is possibly TRBD1 (6 bases). The V end lost 3 bases, the J end lost 7 bases, and 15 bases lay between the germline ends. The CDR3 loop spans 14 amino acids. Germline loops: CDR1 SEHNR, CDR2 FQNEAQ (reference sequence). The CDR3 here is CASSLDRRVIGYTF. The CDR3 DNA is TGTGCCAGCAGCTTGGACAGAAGGGTAATTGGCTACACCTTC.

This chain connects TRBV7-6 to TRBJ2-2, with D possibly matching TRBD2 (6 bases). Germline CDR1 SGHVS, CDR2 FNYEAQ. V lost 1 base to trimming and J lost 5 bases, with 11 bases between them. This CDR3 has 15 amino acids. Written as DNA, the CDR3 is TGTGCCAGCAGCTTAGGGACTACCAGGACCGGGGAGCTGTTTTTT. Translated: CASSLGTTRTGELFF.

This clone showed up just once. The chain carries TRBV10-3 and TRBJ2-2; 11 nucleotides line up with TRBD2. Germline V gene sequence: CDR1 ENHRY, CDR2 SYGVKD. Unmatched junction bases numbered 4, after V lost 7 bases and J lost 6 bases. This CDR3 has 14 residues. The CDR3 coding sequence is TGTGCCATCAAGGTAGCGGGAGGGCCCGGGGAGCTGTTTTTT. It is translated as CAIKVAGGPGELFF.

The V call is TRBV7-9, the J call TRBJ1-6; D is perhaps TRBD1 (6 bases). The V end lost 2 bases, the J end lost 9 bases, and 14 bases lay between the germline ends. Germline V lookup: CDR1 SEHNR, CDR2 FQNEAQ (reference sequence). The CDR3 runs to 15 residues. Written as DNA, the CDR3 is TGTGCCAGCAGCTTACAGGGGATGGTGGGTTCACCCCTCCACTTT. Translating gives CASSLQGMVGSPLHF.

The chain recombines TRBV6-6 with TRBJ1-6, with D uncertain. This CDR3 is built from 13 residues. Trimming cost V 6 bases and J 7 bases, with 10 bases left between them. The germline V gene encodes CDR1 MNHNY and CDR2 SVGAGI (reference sequence). The chain's CDR3 is CASSGRMNSPLHF. The CDR3 DNA sequence: TGTGCCAGCAGCGGACGGATGAATTCACCCCTCCACTTT.

V gene TRBV19 combines with J gene TRBJ1-2, with D perhaps TRBD1 (5 bases). CDR3 length: 15 residues. V dropped 5 bases and J dropped 4 bases, with 17 bases sitting between them. Per germline, CDR1 LNHDA and CDR2 SQIVND (reference sequence). The DNA of the CDR3 is TGTGCCAGTAGTCTGACAGTGGGAGCCCTCTATGGCTACACCTTC. The encoded protein is CASSLTVGALYGYTF.

The chain uses TRBV7-9 and TRBJ2-4; D might be TRBD2 (6 bases). Germline lookup yields CDR1 SEHNR and CDR2 FQNEAQ (reference sequence). The length of the CDR3 is 12 residues. Trimming left V 4 bases short and J 11 bases short, with 12 bases between. The CDR3 region has the DNA TGTGCCAGCAGCTCCGGGAGCGGAGTTCAGTACTTC. The encoded protein is CASSSGSGVQYF.

This chain uses TRBV5-1 with TRBJ2-5; 8 bases are a match to TRBD1. CDR1 and CDR2 from the germline V gene are SGHRS and YFSETQ. This CDR3 region has 16 residues. Unmatched junction bases numbered 8, after V lost 3 bases and J lost 1 base. The CDR3 region is CASSYYGQGTQETQYF. CDR3 in DNA: TGCGCCAGCAGCTACTATGGACAGGGCACCCAAGAGACCCAGTACTTC.

J is TRBJ2-1 and V is TRBV5-4, with D maybe TRBD2 (5 bases). Germline CDR1 is SGHNT and CDR2 is YYREEE (reference sequence). V was clipped by 0 bases and J by 6 bases, with 19 bases between them. This CDR3 is built from 17 residues. Here the CDR3 DNA reads TGTGCCAGCAGCTTGGTTCAAGTTACTAGGGCGGGCAATGAGCAGTTCTTC. This sequence encodes CASSLVQVTRAGNEQFF.

The chain combines TRBV19 with TRBJ2-1; 11 bases align to TRBD2. Germline V gene data show CDR1 as LNHDA and CDR2 as SQIVND (reference sequence). Trimming removed 5 bases from V and 8 bases from J; junction bases left unmatched: 11. This CDR3 has 16 amino acids. CDR3 residues: CASSPGVAGGPYEQFF. The CDR3 DNA is TGTGCCAGTAGTCCGGGAGTAGCGGGAGGGCCATATGAGCAGTTCTTC.

The rearrangement uses TRBV5-1 and TRBJ2-3, with 9 bases that match TRBD2. Looked up from germline, CDR1 is SGHRS and CDR2 is YFSETQ. The CDR3 loop spans 14 amino acids. With V trimmed by 7 bases and J by 0 bases, 3 bases remained unmatched. The CDR3 loop is CASRTSVSTDTQYF. For the CDR3, the DNA is TGCGCCAGCCGGACTAGCGTAAGCACAGATACGCAGTATTTT.

This clone came up once. The chain is built from TRBV2 and TRBJ2-5, with D uncertain. Trimming stripped 4 bases from V and 5 bases from J, with 5 bases between. Germline CDR1 reads SNHLY; CDR2 reads FYNNEI. The CDR3 totals 11 residues. The CDR3 protein is CASSGWETQYF. CDR3 nucleotide sequence: TGTGCCAGCAGTGGATGGGAGACCCAGTACTTC.

V gene TRBV4-3 combines with J gene TRBJ2-2, with a weak D call TRBD2 (6 bases). V lost 4 bases and J 4 bases, leaving 10 bases between the germline ends. Germline V gene data show CDR1 as LGHNA and CDR2 as YSLEER. The CDR3 totals 14 residues. This CDR3 is CASSLLGGTGELFF. The CDR3 coding sequence is TGCGCCAGCAGCCTCCTGGGGGGCACCGGGGAGCTGTTTTTT.

The V gene is TRBV27, the J gene TRBJ1-1; D unclear. The V gene's germline CDR1 is MNHEY and CDR2 SMNVEV (reference sequence). This CDR3 has 13 amino acids. V lost 0 bases and J lost 5, with 7 bases in between. CDR3 DNA sequence: TGTGCCAGCAGTTTATCAGCGGGGACTGAAGCTTTCTTT. Its translation: CASSLSAGTEAFF.